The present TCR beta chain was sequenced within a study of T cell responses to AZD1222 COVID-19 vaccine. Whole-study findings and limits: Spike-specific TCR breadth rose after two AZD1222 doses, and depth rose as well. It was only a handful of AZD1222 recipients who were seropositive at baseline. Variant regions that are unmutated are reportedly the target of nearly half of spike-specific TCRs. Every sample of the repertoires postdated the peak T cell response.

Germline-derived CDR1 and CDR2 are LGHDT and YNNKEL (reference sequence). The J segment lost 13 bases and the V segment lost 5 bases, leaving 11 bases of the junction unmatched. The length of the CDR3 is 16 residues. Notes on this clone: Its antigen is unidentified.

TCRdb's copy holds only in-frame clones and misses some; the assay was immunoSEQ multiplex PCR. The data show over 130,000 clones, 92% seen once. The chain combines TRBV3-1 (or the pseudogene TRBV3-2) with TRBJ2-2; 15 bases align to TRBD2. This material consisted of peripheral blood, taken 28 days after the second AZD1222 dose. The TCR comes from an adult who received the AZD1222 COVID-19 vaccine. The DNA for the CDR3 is TGTGCCAGCAGCACGGGACTAGCGGGAGGCCCCGCGGGGCTGTTTTTT. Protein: CASSTGLAGGPAGLFF.